Presented here are 15 T cell receptor beta chains from one specimen sequenced in a study of cytomegalovirus exposure and HLA in healthy donors (dated by TCRdb to the late 2010s). The protocol used for the library was the immunoSEQ multiplex PCR assay. For the multiplex PCR, a mixture combining 60 forward primers for TCR Vbeta segments and 13 reverse primers for TCR Jbeta segments was used. TCRdb holds this immuneACCESS table with in-frame rearrangements only. Some clones are missing; in checked studies, unresolved V genes explain under half, and the rest has no known cause. This sample has 150,000 to 200,000 clones in its table, and about 80% of those were observed once. The ten largest account for 2.2% of the sample. Sample: PBMCs. These TCRs come from a man aged 45 to 65 in good health and CMV-seropositive.

The J gene is TRBJ2-2, the V gene TRBV29-1, with 11 bases fitting TRBD1. The V gene end was trimmed by 7 bases and the J gene end by 7 bases; junction bases not matched to a gene: 5. CDR1 and CDR2 (germline): SQVTM, ANQGSEA. The CDR3 loop spans 13 amino acids. CDR3 DNA: TGCAGCGGAAGGACAGGGGGCAGCGGGGAGCTGTTTTTT. Amino acids: CSGRTGGSGELFF.

This clone was seen once. This rearrangement joins TRBV28 to TRBJ1-1; no reliable D call. V lost 2 bases and J lost 2, with 12 bases in between. The CDR3 covers 15 residues. Germline loops: CDR1 MDHEN, CDR2 SYDVKM. The CDR3 sequence: CASSLRRALNTEAFF. The DNA for the CDR3 is TGTGCCAGCAGTTTACGACGTGCACTAAACACTGAAGCTTTCTTT.

In DNA, the CDR3 is TGCGCCAGCAGCCAATCTACTAGCGGATACAATGAGCAGTTCTTC. Translated: CASSQSTSGYNEQFF. The rearrangement uses TRBV4-3 and TRBJ2-1, with TRBD2 identical over 8 bases. Germline lookup yields CDR1 LGHNA and CDR2 YSLEER. The trim removed 2 bases at V and 4 bases at J, leaving 4 bases unmatched. CDR3 length: 15 amino acids.

CDR3 protein: CARGTGRDKNIQYF. The CDR3 DNA reads as TGTGCAAGGGGGACAGGGAGGGACAAAAACATTCAGTACTTC. The chain couples TRBV12-2 to TRBJ2-4; the D call of TRBD1 is as the table states it, not checked on the DNA. TRBV12-2 is shown as a pseudogene. CDR3 size: 14 residues.

The J gene is TRBJ2-7, the V gene TRBV11-2; 7 bases match TRBD1. Germline loops: CDR1 SGHAT, CDR2 FQNNGV. The CDR3 length is 15 residues. Germline trimming cut 5 bases from V and 6 bases from J; bases unmatched to any gene: 13. DNA of the CDR3: TGTGCCAGCAGCCCTCACGACAGGGCAGGATCCGAGCAGTACTTC. It translates to CASSPHDRAGSEQYF.

This chain connects TRBV4-1 to TRBJ1-1; maybe TRBD1 (5 bases). V lost 1 base, J lost 4 bases, and 13 bases lay in between. The V gene's germline CDR1 is MGHRA and CDR2 YSYEKL. This CDR3 is built from 15 residues. The CDR3 DNA follows: TGCGCCAGCAGCCAAGGCCTCGGGGGGAGCACTGAAGCTTTCTTT. Its protein product is CASSQGLGGSTEAFF.

This chain connects TRBV5-1 to TRBJ2-2; weak D call: TRBD1 (5 bases). The V and J ends lost 0 bases and 2 bases respectively, with 14 bases between them. CDR3 length equals 17 residues. Germline-derived CDR1 and CDR2 are SGHRS and YFSETQ. As DNA, the CDR3 is TGCGCCAGCAGCTTGGCTAGGACAACCGTCAACACCGGGGAGCTGTTTTTT. As protein: CASSLARTTVNTGELFF.

The rearrangement joins TRBV4-3 to TRBJ2-3; TRBD2 agrees at 8 bases. The CDR3 runs to 14 residues. J was trimmed by 5 bases and V by 4 bases; bases with no gene match: 5. The germline CDR1 and CDR2 sequences are LGHNA and YSLEER. The CDR3 bases are TGCGCCAGCAGCCGCGGACTAGCACTAGATACGCAGTATTTT. This sequence encodes CASSRGLALDTQYF.

The sample holds one count of this clone. The V gene is TRBV7-9, the J gene TRBJ1-2, with D unresolved. CDR1 is SEHNR and CDR2 is FQNEAQ in the germline V gene (reference sequence). The CDR3 has 13 amino acids. V lost 4 bases to trimming and J lost 4 bases, with 10 bases between them. As DNA, the CDR3 is TGTGCCAGCAGCTCCGGGAATTTCTATGGCTACACCTTC. Protein: CASSSGNFYGYTF.

This sequence joins TRBV25-1 and TRBJ1-5; 9 bases are shared with TRBD1. From germline, CDR1 is MGHDK and CDR2 SYGVNS. The CDR3 has 17 amino acids. The trim removed 3 bases at V and 1 base at J, leaving 7 bases unmatched. The CDR3 region is CASSEGGQGRSNQPQHF. Here the CDR3 DNA reads TGTGCCAGCAGTGAGGGGGGACAGGGACGGAGCAATCAGCCCCAGCATTTT. Looking up the rest from reference TRBV25-1 and TRBJ1-5 gives the full variable domain: EADIYQTPRYLVIGTGKKITLECSQTMGHDKMYWYQQDPGMELHLIHYSYGVNSTEKGDLSSESTVSRIRTEHFPLTLESARPSHTSQYLCASSEGGQGRSNQPQHFGDGTRLSIL.

The genes are TRBV9 and TRBJ2-1, with a possible D match to TRBD2 (6 bases). Germline V gene sequence: CDR1 SGDLS, CDR2 YYNGEE. With 4 bases removed from V and 2 bases from J, the gap between germline ends came to 13 bases. This CDR3 spans 15 amino acids. The CDR3 region has the DNA TGTGCCAGCAGCCCCCGGGGGAGGCCCTACAATGAGCAGTTCTTC. Translating gives CASSPRGRPYNEQFF.

The chain joins TRBV6-6 to TRBJ1-5; weak D call: TRBD1 (6 bases). There are 13 residues in the CDR3. The germline gives CDR1 MNHNY, CDR2 SVGAGI (reference sequence). CDR3 amino acids: CAMGGAPSQPQHF. The CDR3 nucleotides are TGTGCTATGGGGGGGGCGCCAAGCCAGCCCCAGCATTTT.

The rearrangement joins TRBV30 to TRBJ1-4, with D uncertain. This CDR3 spans 14 amino acids. V was cut by 0 bases and J by 7 bases, with 12 bases left in between. Germline-derived CDR1 and CDR2 are GTSNPN and SVGIG (reference sequence). The CDR3 sequence is CAWSVKGAPEKLFF. CDR3 sequence (DNA): TGTGCCTGGAGTGTTAAGGGAGCCCCTGAAAAACTGTTTTTT. The full variable domain, its missing parts supplied by reference TRBV30 and TRBJ1-4, is SQTIHQWPATLVQPVGSPLSLECTVEGTSNPNLYWYRQAAGRGLQLLFYSVGIGQISSEVPQNLSASRPQDRQFILSSKKLLLSDSGFYLCAWSVKGAPEKLFFGSGTQLSVL.

This chain uses TRBV2 with TRBJ2-7, with TRBD1 matching over 7 bases. J lost 2 bases, V lost 7 bases, and 11 bases had no gene match. The germline V gene has CDR1 SNHLY and CDR2 FYNNEI. CDR3 length: 15 amino acids. The CDR3 sequence is CASIKSRGSPYEQYF. The DNA for the CDR3 is TGTGCCAGCATCAAGAGCAGGGGGTCCCCCTACGAGCAGTACTTC.

The V and J genes are TRBV5-1 and TRBJ2-3; 9 bases align to TRBD2. Trimming removed 3 bases from V and 5 bases from J; junction bases left unmatched: 7. CDR3 length: 15 residues. From germline, CDR1 is SGHRS and CDR2 YFSETQ. The CDR3 sequence: CASSSVRGGIDTQYF. The CDR3 coding sequence is TGCGCCAGCAGCTCAGTGCGGGGGGGGATAGATACGCAGTATTTT.